Following are 22 T cell receptor beta chains from one sample sequenced in a study of CXCR3-negative and CXCR3-positive naive CD8 T cells. Study-wide points: TRB CDR3s of CXCR3-positive naive cells were more hydrophobic than those of CXCR3-negative naive cells.

Their antigens are not known. The TRB libraries of cDNA were built by UMI-labeled 5' RACE. After re-calling the 5' RACE reads, TCRdb lists one entry per CDR3 protein, DNA absent. The sample table sets out tens of thousands of distinct CDR3 sequences. Sequencing was done on a sample of naive CXCR3+ CD8+ T cells from blood. Subset denoted: CD45RO-CCR7+CD27+CD95- naive CD8+ T cells expressing CXCR3 (TNR3+). Receptors originate from a human donor in good health. Some clones in this sample may be carry-over from other donors' samples.

The V call is TRBV7-9, the J call TRBJ2-7; absent DNA, TCRdb's TRBD1 call cannot be checked. Germline V gene lookup returns CDR1 SEHNR and CDR2 FQNEAQ (reference sequence). The CDR3 runs 15 residues. This chain's CDR3 is CASSPIAGTTYEQYF.

J is TRBJ2-1 and V is TRBV5-6; there is no DNA to check the TCRdb D call of TRBD1. The CDR3 extends over 14 amino acids. Germline CDR1 and CDR2: SGHDT and YYEEEE. CDR3 in amino acids: CASIGGQGINEQFF.

V gene TRBV6-5 combines with J gene TRBJ2-3; TCRdb gives TRBD1 as the D gene, but with no DNA this cannot be confirmed. In germline, CDR1 is MNHEY, CDR2 SVGAGI. The length of the CDR3 is 12 residues. Here the CDR3 reads CASTQGADTQYF.

The V gene is TRBV28, the J gene TRBJ2-7; TCRdb indicates TRBD1, and absent DNA this call remains unverified. CDR3 size: 13 residues. The V gene's germline CDR1 is MDHEN and CDR2 SYDVKM. CDR3 in amino acids: CASSSMDSYEQYF.

The chain joins TRBV12-3 or TRBV12-4 to TRBJ2-7; TCRdb reports TRBD1, a call that lacks DNA to check it against. The CDR3 runs 15 residues. The CDR3: CASSFPGTGFYEQYF.

The chain links TRBV28 to TRBJ1-5; TCRdb returns TRBD1, unconfirmable since there is no DNA. This CDR3 region has 16 residues. Germline-derived CDR1 and CDR2 are MDHEN and SYDVKM. The CDR3 here is CASTGQGSYSNQPQHF.

The chain employs TRBV4-3 and TRBJ2-7; without DNA, the TCRdb call of TRBD1 cannot be checked. Germline V gives CDR1 LGHNA, CDR2 YSLEER. This CDR3 is 15 amino acids long. CDR3 residues: CASSPAFAGSYEQYF.

V is TRBV19 and J is TRBJ1-1; TCRdb proposes TRBD1, but this gene call is untestable without DNA. Germline V gene lookup returns CDR1 LNHDA and CDR2 SQIVND (reference sequence). The CDR3 totals 16 residues. CDR3 protein: CASIIVWTGVNTEAFF.

The J gene is TRBJ1-1, the V gene TRBV13; absent DNA, TCRdb's TRBD1 call cannot be checked. This CDR3 is 15 amino acids long. CDR1 and CDR2 from the germline V gene are PRHDT and FYEKMQ (reference sequence). This chain's CDR3 is CASSLGEAGASEAFF.

The CDR3 region is CASSEGLASTGELFF. V and J are TRBV7-3 and TRBJ2-2; the D call of TRBD2 rests on TCRdb alone, since no DNA is present to check it. The CDR3 loop spans 15 amino acids. Germline-derived CDR1 and CDR2 are SGHTA and FQGTGA.

The rearrangement uses TRBV29-1 and TRBJ2-3; the TCRdb call, TRBD2, lacks DNA for checking. The CDR3 runs to 13 residues. Per germline, CDR1 SQVTM and CDR2 ANQGSEA. This chain's CDR3 is CSVIPPTTYTQYF.

The CDR3 sequence is CASRGSSYNEQFF. The chain links TRBV11-2 to TRBJ2-1. In germline, CDR1 is SGHAT, CDR2 FQNNGV. The CDR3 is 13 residues long.

V usage is TRBV12-3 or TRBV12-4 and J usage is TRBJ2-1; the D call of TRBD2 rests on TCRdb alone, since no DNA is present to check it. The CDR3 is 12 amino acids. CDR3 amino acids: CASSGAVDEQFF.

The CDR3 loop is CASSMGDNQPQHF. The rearrangement links TRBV19 to TRBJ1-5; with no DNA, the TCRdb D assignment of TRBD1 cannot be verified. This CDR3 has 13 amino acids. The germline gives CDR1 LNHDA, CDR2 SQIVND (reference sequence).

The chain employs TRBV7-9 and TRBJ1-5; the D gene TCRdb calls, TRBD1, cannot be checked with no DNA. The CDR3 covers 16 residues. CDR1 SEHNR and CDR2 FQNEAQ come from the germline V gene (reference sequence). The CDR3 sequence is CASSLFGTASDQPQHF.

The chain links TRBV6-5 to TRBJ2-3; TCRdb indicates TRBD2, and absent DNA this call remains unverified. Germline V gives CDR1 MNHEY, CDR2 SVGAGI. This CDR3 is built from 17 residues. CDR3 region: CASSQTSGGDYTDTQYF.

The genes are TRBV4-3 and TRBJ2-5; the D call from TCRdb, TRBD1, cannot be confirmed without DNA. The germline V gene has CDR1 LGHNA and CDR2 YSLEER. The CDR3 totals 16 residues. The CDR3 spells CASSQDGRGLPETQYF.

V gene TRBV25-1 combines with J gene TRBJ2-2; TCRdb calls TRBD1, which cannot be checked without DNA. The germline CDR1 and CDR2 sequences are MGHDK and SYGVNS. The CDR3 consists of 14 residues. This CDR3 is CASMDRANTGELFF.

This chain joins TRBV5-1 and TRBJ1-2. The germline gives CDR1 SGHRS, CDR2 YFSETQ. The CDR3 runs 15 residues. The CDR3 sequence: CASRFSGGLIYGYTF. Looking up the rest from reference TRBV5-1 and TRBJ1-2 gives the full variable domain: KAGVTQTPRYLIKTRGQQVTLSCSPISGHRSVSWYQQTPGQGLQFLFEYFSETQRNKGNFPGRFSGRQFSNSRSEMNVSTLELGDSALYLCASRFSGGLIYGYTFGSGTRLTVV.

The chain employs TRBV7-9 and TRBJ1-2; TCRdb names TRBD1, which stays unverified in the absence of DNA. Germline loops: CDR1 SEHNR, CDR2 FQNEAQ (reference sequence). CDR3 length equals 15 residues. The CDR3 loop is CASSPPTGFVFGYTF.

J is TRBJ2-1 and V is TRBV9. This CDR3 has 13 residues. Per the germline V gene, CDR1 is SGDLS and CDR2 is YYNGEE. The CDR3 region is CASSATSGNEQFF.

V gene TRBV20-1 combines with J gene TRBJ1-2; TCRdb proposes TRBD1, but this gene call is untestable without DNA. The CDR3 sequence is 13 residues long. CDR1 is DFQATT and CDR2 is SNEGSKA in the germline V gene (reference sequence). This chain's CDR3 is CSALDGAGYGYTF.